Listed here is a single T cell receptor (beta chain). Its antigen is unidentified. Using immunoSEQ multiplex PCR, the repertoire was profiled, and TCRdb retains in-frame clones only, with some absent. Of about 130,000 clones detected, around 90% appear once; the ten largest clones hold about 2%. The data stem from a study of T cell responses to AZD1222 COVID-19 vaccine. Broader study findings: Most donors were white British, females outnumbered males, and clonal diversity was possibly underestimated. Within unmutated variant regions lay the reported targets of nearly half of spike-specific TCRs.

The CDR3 has 12 amino acids. V shed 5 bases and J 8 bases; nucleotides not matched to a gene: 5. This chain joins TRBV12-3 or TRBV12-4 and TRBJ1-2, with 7 bases fitting TRBD1. The starting material was peripheral blood, obtained on day 0 of AZD1222 vaccination. The TCR sequence derives from an adult in good health. In DNA, the CDR3 is TGTGCCAGCAGTCTAGACAGGGCGGGCTACACCTTC. Translation gives CASSLDRAGYTF.